These T cell receptor beta chains were read from a single sample in a study of shared clonotypes between healthy human individuals. Measured with immunoSEQ multiplex PCR; TCRdb has only the in-frame clones, and not every one. This table has around 2.5 million clones, approximately 93% appearing once. The sample comprised naive CD4+ T cells from PBMCs. These receptors all come from a man aged 18-30 years in good health. Some clones in this sample may be carry-over from other donors' samples. CDR3s include the opening cysteine and the closing phenylalanine or tryptophan. Fields, in order: clone size, J gene, D gene, V gene, CDR3 protein, CDR3 DNA. D genes are given only for firm matches. Size is stated for part of the rows, as once, few or many counts, or as a class when the clone is expanded.

>.|TRBJ2-7|.|TRBV10-2
CAAGEQYF
TGCGCCGCGGGCGAGCAGTACTTC
>.|TRBJ2-2|.|TRBV30
CAWSAWASQYTGELFF
TGTGCCTGGAGTGCTTGGGCTAGCCAATACACCGGGGAGCTGTTTTTT
>.|TRBJ2-1|.|TRBV7-3
CASSRGGREQFF
TGTGCCAGCAGCCGCGGGGGCCGGGAGCAGTTCTTC
>.|TRBJ2-7|TRBD2|TRBV7-2
CASSLGAGGLSYEQYF
TGTGCCAGCAGCTTAGGAGCGGGAGGCCTCTCCTACGAGCAGTACTTC
>.|TRBJ2-7|TRBD1|TRBV7-3
CASSWTGLEQYF
TGTGCCAGCAGCTGGACAGGGCTCGAGCAGTACTTC
>.|TRBJ2-7|TRBD1|TRBV27
CASSWHRGMPYEQYF
TGTGCCAGCAGTTGGCACAGGGGAATGCCCTACGAGCAGTACTTC
>.|TRBJ2-7|.|TRBV5-1
CASSLASGGVYEQYF
TGCGCCAGCAGCTTGGCGTCAGGGGGGGTCTACGAGCAGTACTTC
>.|TRBJ1-2|.|TRBV14
CASSPRLGRLGAHGYTF
TGTGCCAGCAGCCCCCGGCTGGGCCGGCTCGGGGCTCATGGCTACACCTTC
>.|TRBJ2-7|TRBD2|TRBV5-1
CASSLGLAGNYEQYF
TGCGCCAGCAGCTTGGGACTAGCTGGAAACTACGAGCAGTACTTC
>.|TRBJ1-5|.|TRBV2
CASSDNGEGQPQHF
TGTGCCAGCAGTGATAATGGGGAAGGTCAGCCCCAGCATTTT
>.|TRBJ1-1|.|TRBV4-1
CASSQEQGHTEAFF
TGCGCCAGCAGCCAAGAACAGGGCCACACTGAAGCTTTCTTT
>.|TRBJ1-4|TRBD1|TRBV7-6
CASSPTPDRGFEKLFF
TGTGCCAGCAGCCCAACCCCGGACAGGGGGTTTGAAAAACTGTTTTTT
>.|TRBJ2-1|.|TRBV11-3
CASSTWLGTEQFF
TGTGCCAGCAGCACCTGGCTAGGGACTGAGCAGTTCTTC
>.|TRBJ2-4|.|TRBV4-1
CASSQDSPGRNIQYF
TGCGCCAGCAGCCAAGATTCGCCCGGGCGAAACATTCAGTACTTC
>.|TRBJ2-5|TRBD2|TRBV28
CASSLLREGIETQYF
TGTGCCAGCAGTTTGTTGCGGGAGGGCATAGAGACCCAGTACTTC
>once|TRBJ2-3|.|TRBV6-5
CASSYLRTRSTDTQYF
TGTGCCAGCAGTTATTTAAGAACGAGGAGCACAGATACGCAGTATTTT
>.|TRBJ1-4|.|TRBV7-9
CASSTSDVPNEKLFF
TGTGCCAGCAGCACGTCCGATGTGCCAAATGAAAAACTGTTTTTT
>.|TRBJ2-2|.|TRBV27
CASRPPWNTGELFF
TGTGCCAGCAGACCCCCGTGGAACACCGGGGAGCTGTTTTTT
>.|TRBJ2-1|TRBD1|TRBV7-9
CASSYGQGDYNEQFF
TGTGCCAGCAGCTACGGACAGGGGGATTACAATGAGCAGTTCTTC
>.|TRBJ2-7|.|TRBV18
CASAPGAREYEQYF
TGTGCCAGCGCCCCAGGGGCCAGGGAGTACGAGCAGTACTTC
>once|TRBJ1-5|TRBD1|TRBV28
CASSQGGSQPQHF
TGTGCCAGCAGTCAGGGGGGCTCCCAGCCCCAGCATTTT
>.|TRBJ1-2|.|TRBV19
CASSIPPGSGGYTF
TGTGCCAGTAGTATACCCCCAGGGTCCGGCGGCTACACCTTC
>.|TRBJ2-7|TRBD1|TRBV30
CAWSFRDSYEQYF
TGTGCCTGGAGTTTCCGGGACAGCTACGAGCAGTACTTC
>.|TRBJ2-5|TRBD2|TRBV4-1
CASSQDTSGSRETQYF
TGCGCCAGCAGCCAAGATACTAGCGGGAGCCGAGAGACCCAGTACTTC
>once|TRBJ1-4|.|TRBV5-1
CASSLEGGGNEKLFF
TGCGCCAGCAGCTTGGAGGGGGGAGGAAATGAAAAACTGTTTTTT
>.|TRBJ2-2|TRBD2|TRBV9
CASSVGAGADTGELFF
TGTGCCAGCAGCGTGGGAGCGGGAGCGGACACCGGGGAGCTGTTTTTT
>once|TRBJ2-1|TRBD2|TRBV7-3
CASSQTSGRGNEQFF
TGTGCCAGCAGCCAGACTAGCGGGCGAGGCAATGAGCAGTTCTTC
>.|TRBJ2-7|TRBD1|TRBV4-1
CASSPRTGANGEYEQYF
TGCGCCAGCAGCCCGCGGACAGGGGCCAATGGGGAGTACGAGCAGTACTTC
>.|TRBJ1-2|TRBD1|TRBV27
CASSLVVGTGGFGYTF
TGTGCCAGCAGTTTAGTGGTGGGGACAGGGGGCTTCGGCTACACCTTC
>.|TRBJ2-7|.|TRBV6-1
CASTLGGGGDYEQYF
TGTGCCAGCACCCTAGGGGGAGGGGGCGACTACGAGCAGTACTTC
>.|TRBJ2-1|.|TRBV11-2
CASSPIGGGGRIYEQFF
TGTGCCAGCAGCCCGATCGGGGGCGGCGGGAGAATCTATGAGCAGTTCTTC
>.|TRBJ2-7|TRBD1|TRBV5-1
CASSTTGTGGYEQYF
TGCGCCAGCAGCACCACCGGGACAGGGGGGTACGAGCAGTACTTC
>.|TRBJ1-1|.|TRBV7-8
CASSPGHGTEAFF
TGTGCCAGCAGCCCAGGACACGGCACTGAAGCTTTCTTT
>.|TRBJ2-7|.|TRBV6-1
CASSSGGAYYEQYF
TGTGCCAGCAGCTCCGGCGGGGCTTACTACGAGCAGTACTTC
>.|TRBJ1-4|.|TRBV2
CASSDLGSANEKLFF
TGTGCCAGCAGTGATCTGGGGAGCGCAAATGAAAAACTGTTTTTT
>.|TRBJ2-7|.|TRBV12-5
CASGFDSVREQYF
TGTGCTAGTGGTTTTGACTCTGTCAGGGAGCAGTACTTC
>.|TRBJ2-5|TRBD2|TRBV28
CASSLVQREARETQYF
TGTGCCAGCAGTTTAGTTCAGCGGGAGGCTAGGGAGACCCAGTACTTC
>once|TRBJ2-7|TRBD1|TRBV11-2
CASSLVNFRGYEQYF
TGTGCCAGCAGCTTAGTTAATTTCAGGGGGTACGAGCAGTACTTC
>.|TRBJ2-7|.|TRBV6-1
CASREAAREQYF
TGTGCCAGCAGGGAGGCGGCGCGGGAGCAGTACTTC
>.|TRBJ2-1|.|TRBV5-4
CASSISASSYNEQFF
TGTGCCAGCAGCATTAGTGCGAGCTCCTACAATGAGCAGTTCTTC
>.|TRBJ2-3|.|TRBV6-1
CASIRGPFSTDTQYF
TGTGCCAGCATTCGAGGACCGTTTAGCACAGATACGCAGTATTTT
>once|TRBJ1-3|.|TRBV30
CAWMYGYAGNTIYF
TGTGCCTGGATGTACGGGTACGCTGGAAACACCATATATTTT
>.|TRBJ2-1|.|TRBV9
CASSVEQGGNNEQFF
TGTGCCAGCAGCGTAGAACAGGGGGGGAACAATGAGCAGTTCTTC
>.|TRBJ2-2|.|TRBV5-1
CASSLVQDSQVTGELFF
TGCGCCAGCAGCTTGGTACAGGACTCACAGGTCACCGGGGAGCTGTTTTTT
>once|TRBJ2-3|TRBD2|TRBV10-3
CAISNSPTSGSTDTQYF
TGTGCCATCAGCAACTCACCGACTAGCGGAAGCACAGATACGCAGTATTTT